This record concerns one T cell receptor (beta chain) sequence. What it binds is unknown. V gave up 5 bases and J gave up 4 bases; unmatched junction bases: 4. Germline V gene lookup returns CDR1 SGHVS and CDR2 FQNEAQ. The CDR3 totals 14 residues. This record belongs to a study of graft-versus-host responses after intestinal transplantation. Turning to the study itself: Once they had received anti-thymocyte globulin induction, all recipients took tacrolimus and steroids for about 3 years.

Findings and caveats of the study: The study associated peak circulating GvH clone levels with early post-transplant HvG declines. In patients with graft-donor T cell macrochimerism, allograft graft-versus-host to host-versus-graft clonal ratios were high.

Repertoires were generated with immunoSEQ multiplex PCR, while TCRdb's copy carries only in-frame clones and drops some. The data show roughly 92,000 clones, roughly 90% seen once. The sequencing here drew on unstimulated CD4+ T cells sorted from spleen or lymph node cells, taken before intestinal transplant. This TCR derives from a human donor who received an intestinal transplant. The chain has TRBV7-8 and TRBJ1-4; 7 nucleotides agree with TRBD1. CDR3 in DNA: TGTGCCAGCAGCCCGGACAGGTATAATGAAAAACTGTTTTTT. Translation: CASSPDRYNEKLFF.